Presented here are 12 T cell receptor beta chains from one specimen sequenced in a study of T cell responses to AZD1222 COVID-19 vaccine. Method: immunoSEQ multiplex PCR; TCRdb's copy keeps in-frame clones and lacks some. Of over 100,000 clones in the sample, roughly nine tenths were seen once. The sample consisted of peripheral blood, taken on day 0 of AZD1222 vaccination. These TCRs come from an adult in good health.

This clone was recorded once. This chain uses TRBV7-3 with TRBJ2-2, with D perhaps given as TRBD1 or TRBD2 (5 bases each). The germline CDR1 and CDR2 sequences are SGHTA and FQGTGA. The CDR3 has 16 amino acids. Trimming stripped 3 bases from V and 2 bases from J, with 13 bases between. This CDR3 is CASSFLGTANTGELFF. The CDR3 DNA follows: TGTGCCAGCAGCTTCCTTGGGACGGCAAACACCGGGGAGCTGTTTTTT.

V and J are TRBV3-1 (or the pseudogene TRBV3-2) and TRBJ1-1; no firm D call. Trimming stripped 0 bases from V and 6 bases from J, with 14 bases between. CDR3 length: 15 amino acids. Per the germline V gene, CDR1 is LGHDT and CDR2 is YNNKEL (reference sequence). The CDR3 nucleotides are TGTGCCAGCAGCCAAGAAAAGAGGCCGATCCCTGAAGCTTTCTTT. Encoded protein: CASSQEKRPIPEAFF.

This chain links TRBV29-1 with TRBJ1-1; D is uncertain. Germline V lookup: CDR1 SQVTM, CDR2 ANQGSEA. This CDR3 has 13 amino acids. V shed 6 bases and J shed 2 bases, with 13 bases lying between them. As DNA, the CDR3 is TGCAGCGTGGCACGGGAGCCTAACACTGAAGCTTTCTTT. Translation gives CSVAREPNTEAFF.

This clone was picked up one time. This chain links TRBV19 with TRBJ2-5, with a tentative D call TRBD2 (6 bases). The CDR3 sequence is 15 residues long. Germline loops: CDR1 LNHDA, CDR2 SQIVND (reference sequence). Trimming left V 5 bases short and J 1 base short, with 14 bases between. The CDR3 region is CASSVGAGSQETQYF. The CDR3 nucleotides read TGTGCCAGTAGTGTAGGAGCGGGCAGCCAAGAGACCCAGTACTTC.

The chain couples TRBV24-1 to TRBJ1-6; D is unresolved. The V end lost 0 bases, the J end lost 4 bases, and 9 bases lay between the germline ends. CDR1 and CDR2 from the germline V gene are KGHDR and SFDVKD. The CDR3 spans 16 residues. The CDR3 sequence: CATSDLAGEYNSPLHF. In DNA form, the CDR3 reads TGTGCCACCAGTGATTTGGCCGGCGAGTATAATTCACCCCTCCACTTT.

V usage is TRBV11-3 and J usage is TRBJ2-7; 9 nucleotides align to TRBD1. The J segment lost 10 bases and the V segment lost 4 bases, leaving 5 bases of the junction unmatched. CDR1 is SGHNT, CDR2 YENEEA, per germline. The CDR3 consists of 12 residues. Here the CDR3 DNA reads TGTGCCAGCAGCTCCACAGGGGGCGGACAGTACTTC. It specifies CASSSTGGGQYF.

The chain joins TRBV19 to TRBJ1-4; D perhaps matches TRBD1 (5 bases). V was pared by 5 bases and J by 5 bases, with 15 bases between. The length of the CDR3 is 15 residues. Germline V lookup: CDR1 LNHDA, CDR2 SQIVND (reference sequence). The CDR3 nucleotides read TGTGCCAGTAGTCCTCAGGGATGGGGGAATGAAAAACTGTTTTTT. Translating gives CASSPQGWGNEKLFF. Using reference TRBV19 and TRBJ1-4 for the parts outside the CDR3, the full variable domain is DGGITQSPKYLFRKEGQNVTLSCEQNLNHDAMYWYRQDPGQGLRLIYYSQIVNDFQKGDIAEGYSVSREKKESFPLTVTSAQKNPTAFYLCASSPQGWGNEKLFFGSGTQLSVL.

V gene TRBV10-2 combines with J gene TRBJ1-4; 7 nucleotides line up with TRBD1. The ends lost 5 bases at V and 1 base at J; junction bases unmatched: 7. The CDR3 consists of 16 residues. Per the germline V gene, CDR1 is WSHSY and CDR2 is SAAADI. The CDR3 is CASSNLRTGTNEKLFF. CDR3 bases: TGCGCCAGCAGTAATCTACGGACAGGAACTAATGAAAAACTGTTTTTT.

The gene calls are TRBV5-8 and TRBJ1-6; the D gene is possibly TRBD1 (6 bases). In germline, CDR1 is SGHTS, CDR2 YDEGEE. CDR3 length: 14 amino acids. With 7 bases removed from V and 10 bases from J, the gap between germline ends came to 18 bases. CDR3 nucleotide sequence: TGTGCCAGCGGATCCCTGGACAGTCGGTCACCCCTCCACTTT. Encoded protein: CASGSLDSRSPLHF.

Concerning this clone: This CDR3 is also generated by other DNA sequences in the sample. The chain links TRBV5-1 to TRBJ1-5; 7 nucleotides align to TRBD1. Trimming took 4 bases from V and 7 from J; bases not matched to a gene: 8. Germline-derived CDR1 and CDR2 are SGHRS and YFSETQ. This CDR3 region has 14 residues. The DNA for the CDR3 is TGCGCCAGCAGCCCCGGGACAGTAGGACAGCCCCAGCATTTT. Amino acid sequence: CASSPGTVGQPQHF.

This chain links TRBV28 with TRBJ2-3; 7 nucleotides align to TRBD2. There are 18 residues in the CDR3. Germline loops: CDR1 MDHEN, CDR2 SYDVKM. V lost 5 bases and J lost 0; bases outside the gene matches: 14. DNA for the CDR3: TGTGCCAGCAGTCCATTCCTCGTGAAGCGGGATAGCACAGATACGCAGTATTTT. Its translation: CASSPFLVKRDSTDTQYF.

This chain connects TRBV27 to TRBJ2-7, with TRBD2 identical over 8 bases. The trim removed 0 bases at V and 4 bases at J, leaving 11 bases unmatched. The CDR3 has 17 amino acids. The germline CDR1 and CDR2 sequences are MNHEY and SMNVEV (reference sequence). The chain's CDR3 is CASSLSIRLARGYEQYF. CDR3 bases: TGTGCCAGCAGTTTATCGATAAGACTAGCGAGAGGGTACGAGCAGTACTTC.